These 5 T cell receptor beta chains originate from one sample sequenced in a study of CD8+ T cells in alopecia areata. Treatment reported: oral pan-JAK inhibitor, 5-10 mg twice daily. It was from alopecia areata patients that lesional scalp punch biopsies and peripheral blood were collected. Sequencing relied on a cDNA template that was reverse transcribed from extracted RNA. Using immunoSEQ multiplex PCR, the repertoire was profiled, and TCRdb retains in-frame clones only, with some absent. Of over 15,000 clones in the sample, 50% to 60% are singletons; the top ten hold roughly 8.2%. Sequencing was performed on skin, taken at week 4, from a patient treated with tofacitinib. The source is a human donor with alopecia areata.

The chain is built from TRBV7-2 and TRBJ1-2, with 7 bases that match TRBD1. This CDR3 region has 15 residues. CDR1 and CDR2 (germline): SGHTA, FQGNSA. Trimming at V came to 3 bases and at J to 4 bases, leaving 8 bases not matched to a gene. CDR3 sequence: CASSLSGTGVYGYTF. The DNA for the CDR3 is TGTGCCAGCAGCTTGAGTGGAACAGGGGTCTATGGCTACACCTTC. Full variable domain (outside the CDR3, taken from reference TRBV7-2 and TRBJ1-2): GAGVSQSPSNKVTEKGKDVELRCDPISGHTALYWYRQSLGQGLEFLIYFQGNSAPDKSGLPSDRFSAERTGGSVSTLTIQRTQQEDSAVYLCASSLSGTGVYGYTFGSGTRLTVV.

By its share, this clone is large. The chain couples TRBV28 to TRBJ2-5, with TRBD2 as a possible D gene (6 bases). V lost 7 bases and J lost 5, with 11 bases in between. The CDR3 contains 12 residues. Germline assignment: CDR1 MDHEN and CDR2 SYDVKM. CDR3 coding DNA: TGTGCCAGCAACGAGGGGAGGGAGACCCAGTACTTC. Translation: CASNEGRETQYF.

The chain uses TRBV7-3 and TRBJ2-6; no definite D call. Trimming cost V 5 bases and J 4 bases, with 18 bases left between them. This CDR3 spans 17 amino acids. Germline CDR1 reads SGHTA; CDR2 reads FQGTGA. The DNA of the CDR3 is TGTGCCAGCAGCACCCACGATGGGTCCTCGGGGGCCAACGTCCTGACTTTC. Translating gives CASSTHDGSSGANVLTF. The full variable domain, completed using reference TRBV7-3 and TRBJ2-6, is GAGVSQTPSNKVTEKGKYVELRCDPISGHTALYWYRQSLGQGPEFLIYFQGTGAADDSGLPNDRFFAVRPEGSVSTLKIQRTERGDSAVYLCASSTHDGSSGANVLTFGAGSRLTVL.

This clone has more than one count but fewer than ten. The chain is built from TRBV6-1 and TRBJ2-3; a possible D gene is TRBD2 (5 bases). Trimming removed 5 bases at V and 5 bases at J, with 14 bases between. The germline gives CDR1 MNHNS, CDR2 SASEGT. The CDR3 consists of 14 residues. This chain's CDR3 is CASSLRGLRDTQYF. Written as DNA, the CDR3 is TGTGCCAGCAGTTTACGTGGACTTAGAGATACGCAGTATTTT.

The rearrangement links TRBV19 to TRBJ1-1; D not certain. V dropped 9 bases and J dropped 9 bases, with 14 bases sitting between them. The CDR3 is 11 amino acids. Germline-derived CDR1 and CDR2 are LNHDA and SQIVND (reference sequence). DNA for the CDR3: TGTGCCAGCTCGGTGAGAGCCCAAGCTTTCTTT. Translating gives CASSVRAQAFF.